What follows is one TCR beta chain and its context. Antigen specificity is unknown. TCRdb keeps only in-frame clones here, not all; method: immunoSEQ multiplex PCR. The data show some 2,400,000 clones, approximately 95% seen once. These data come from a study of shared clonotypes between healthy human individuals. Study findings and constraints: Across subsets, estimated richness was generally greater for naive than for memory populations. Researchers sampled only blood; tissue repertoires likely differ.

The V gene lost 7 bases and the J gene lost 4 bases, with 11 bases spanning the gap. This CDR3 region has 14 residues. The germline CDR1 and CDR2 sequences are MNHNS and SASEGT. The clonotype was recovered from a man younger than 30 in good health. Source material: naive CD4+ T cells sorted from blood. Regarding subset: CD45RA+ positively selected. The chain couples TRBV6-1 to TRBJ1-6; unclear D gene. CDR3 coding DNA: TGTGCCAGCAATTCCGTTGGATATAATTCACCCCTCCACTTT. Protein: CASNSVGYNSPLHF.